The 21 T cell receptor beta chains in this list originate from one sample, sequenced in a study of cytomegalovirus exposure and HLA in healthy donors. The PCR ran on 60 Vbeta and 13 Jbeta primers. Sequencing was performed with immunoSEQ multiplex PCR; in TCRdb, only in-frame clones are kept and a portion is missing. The sample yields about 200,000 clones, 82% seen once. The source material was PBMCs. These receptors were obtained from a woman aged 45-59 years in good health and CMV-seropositive.

V is TRBV5-8 and J is TRBJ2-7; D call uncertain. This CDR3 is 14 amino acids long. Trimming left V 4 bases short and J 5 bases short, with 16 bases between. Germline lookup yields CDR1 SGHTS and CDR2 YDEGEE. In DNA, the CDR3 is TGTGCCAGCAGCAAAACCAGCGAGTGGAACGAGCAGTACTTC. It codes for CASSKTSEWNEQYF.

This clone was counted a few times. The V call is TRBV10-1, the J call TRBJ2-1; 12 nucleotides align to TRBD2. There are 15 residues in the CDR3. The V and J ends lost 5 bases and 8 bases, in that order; junction bases with no gene match: 7. Germline CDR1 reads WNHNN; CDR2 reads SYGVQD (reference sequence). CDR3 nucleotide sequence: TGCGCCAGCAGTCGTAGACTAGCGGGAGTTGATGAGCAGTTCTTC. Translated: CASSRRLAGVDEQFF.

The count of this clone is one. The CDR3: CASSLGGGGGAWNEQFF. The CDR3 DNA reads TGTGCCAGCAGCTTAGGGGGAGGCGGGGGGGCTTGGAATGAGCAGTTCTTC. The chain uses TRBV5-4 and TRBJ2-1, with 9 bases aligning to TRBD2. The CDR3 is 17 residues long. Germline trimming cut 2 bases from V and 7 bases from J; bases unmatched to any gene: 13. Germline V gene sequence: CDR1 SGHNT, CDR2 YYREEE (reference sequence). Looking up the rest from reference TRBV5-4 and TRBJ2-1 gives the full variable domain: ETGVTQSPTHLIKTRGQQVTLRCSSQSGHNTVSWYQQALGQGPQFIFQYYREEENGRGNFPPRFSGLQFPNYSSELNVNALELDDSALYLCASSLGGGGGAWNEQFFGPGTRLTVL.

The chain employs TRBV5-1 and TRBJ1-1; D might be TRBD1 (5 bases). Per the germline V gene, CDR1 is SGHRS and CDR2 is YFSETQ. V dropped 4 bases and J dropped 5 bases, with 18 bases sitting between them. This CDR3 is 15 amino acids long. The CDR3, as DNA: TGCGCCAGCAGCCAATGGTTTCGGGGGAATACTGAAGCTTTCTTT. Its translation is CASSQWFRGNTEAFF.

The rearrangement uses TRBV2 and TRBJ1-1, with D perhaps TRBD1 (6 bases). The CDR3 consists of 15 residues. Deletions cut 4 bases from V and 4 bases from J, with 16 bases between. The germline gives CDR1 SNHLY, CDR2 FYNNEI. CDR3 region: CASSGLSGARTEAFF. DNA for the CDR3: TGTGCCAGCAGTGGATTATCAGGGGCGCGCACTGAAGCTTTCTTT. Variable domain in full (rest from reference TRBV2 and TRBJ1-1): EPEVTQTPSHQVTQMGQEVILRCVPISNHLYFYWYRQILGQKVEFLVSFYNNEISEKSEIFDDQFSVERPDGSNFTLKIRSTKLEDSAMYFCASSGLSGARTEAFFGQGTRLTVV.

In this sample, this clone turned up a few times. This chain connects TRBV19 to TRBJ2-5, with D possibly matching TRBD2 (6 bases). This CDR3 has 14 amino acids. V was shortened by 5 bases and J by 1 base, with 11 bases between the two germline ends. CDR1 LNHDA and CDR2 SQIVND come from the germline V gene (reference sequence). The DNA of the CDR3 is TGTGCCAGTAGTGGAGGGGAAGGCCAAGAGACCCAGTACTTC. This codes for CASSGGEGQETQYF.

This clone has just one count. The junction does not match germline at one end; this may be a read error. The chain couples TRBV5-1 to TRBJ1-1; the D gene is possibly TRBD1 (5 bases). There are 14 residues in the CDR3. The V gene's germline CDR1 is SGHRS and CDR2 YFSETQ. The CDR3 DNA sequence: TGCGCCAGCGGCTTGGTAGGGGTTGCCACTGAAGCTTTCTTT. The encoded protein is CASGLVGVATEAFF. Full variable domain (missing parts from reference TRBV5-1 and TRBJ1-1): KAGVTQTPRYLIKTRGQQVTLSCSPISGHRSVSWYQQTPGQGLQFLFEYFSETQRNKGNFPGRFSGRQFSNSRSEMNVSTLELGDSALYLCASGLVGVATEAFFGQGTRLTVV.

This sequence joins TRBV10-3 and TRBJ2-3, with D maybe TRBD2 (6 bases). Germline V lookup: CDR1 ENHRY, CDR2 SYGVKD. Trimming left V 10 bases short and J 3 bases short, with 17 bases between. CDR3 length: 14 amino acids. The CDR3 DNA reads as TGTGCCAGCCTAGACGAGGGGAGGACAGATACGCAGTATTTT. It yields the protein CASLDEGRTDTQYF.

The genes are TRBV2 and TRBJ1-1; D possibly corresponds to TRBD1 (5 bases). The germline CDR1 and CDR2 sequences are SNHLY and FYNNEI. V gave up 4 bases and J gave up 1 base, with 10 bases separating them. CDR3 length equals 14 residues. CDR3 in amino acids: CASSALGGNTEAFF. The CDR3 DNA reads as TGTGCCAGCAGTGCCCTGGGGGGGAACACTGAAGCTTTCTTT.

The V and J genes are TRBV30 and TRBJ2-5; D perhaps matches TRBD2 (7 bases). This CDR3 region has 11 residues. CDR1 and CDR2 from the germline V gene are GTSNPN and SVGIG (reference sequence). V lost 3 bases and J 7 bases, leaving 9 bases between the germline ends. This CDR3 is CAWRGGATQYF. CDR3 DNA sequence: TGTGCCTGGAGGGGGGGGGCGACCCAGTACTTC. The variable domain in full, with the rest retrieved from reference TRBV30 and TRBJ2-5, is SQTIHQWPATLVQPVGSPLSLECTVEGTSNPNLYWYRQAAGRGLQLLFYSVGIGQISSEVPQNLSASRPQDRQFILSSKKLLLSDSGFYLCAWRGGATQYFGPGTRLLVL.

The V and J genes are TRBV6-5 and TRBJ1-2; TRBD1 might be the D (5 bases). V shed 8 bases and J shed 6 bases, with 19 bases lying between them. The length of the CDR3 is 14 residues. Per germline, CDR1 MNHEY and CDR2 SVGAGI. The CDR3: CASREGRSRDGYTF. Written as DNA, the CDR3 is TGTGCCAGCCGGGAGGGACGTTCGAGGGATGGCTACACCTTC.

The chain couples TRBV6-4 to TRBJ1-2, with 7 bases aligning to TRBD1. In germline, CDR1 is MRHNA, CDR2 SNTAGT. The V segment lost 7 bases and the J segment 5 bases; nucleotides outside the gene matches: 10. CDR3 length equals 14 residues. Here the CDR3 reads CASKPTGIRYGYTF. CDR3 coding DNA: TGTGCCAGCAAACCGACAGGGATTCGGTATGGCTACACCTTC.

This clone was counted between two and nine times. The rearrangement uses TRBV5-4 and TRBJ1-1; TRBD1 agrees at 8 bases. Trimming removed 4 bases from V and 6 bases from J; junction bases left unmatched: 8. CDR1 and CDR2 from the germline V gene are SGHNT and YYREEE (reference sequence). This CDR3 region has 14 residues. The CDR3 coding sequence is TGTGCCAGCAGCCCTGGACAGGGAGGCTCTGAAGCTTTCTTT. Translated: CASSPGQGGSEAFF.

Comments on this clone: This sample also contains other DNA sequences that code for the same CDR3. This chain uses TRBV7-2 with TRBJ2-7; the match to TRBD2 covers 9 bases. Looked up from germline, CDR1 is SGHTA and CDR2 is FQGNSA. The V gene end was trimmed by 1 base and the J gene end by 2 bases; junction bases not matched to a gene: 3. This CDR3 contains 15 residues. CDR3 region: CASSLGSGGPYEQYF. In DNA form, the CDR3 reads TGTGCCAGCAGCTTAGGTAGCGGGGGCCCCTACGAGCAGTACTTC.

This clone has just a few counts. The chain links TRBV7-9 to TRBJ2-7; no clear D gene. CDR3 length: 14 residues. Trimming cost V 4 bases and J 2 bases, with 12 bases left between them. The germline V gene has CDR1 SEHNR and CDR2 FQNEAQ (reference sequence). CDR3 amino acids: CASSSPVKAYEQYF. CDR3 DNA: TGTGCCAGCAGCTCCCCAGTAAAAGCCTACGAGCAGTACTTC.

This chain links TRBV19 with TRBJ2-5; D is possibly TRBD2 (7 bases). Germline values: CDR1 LNHDA, CDR2 SQIVND (reference sequence). V was shortened by 5 bases and J by 4 bases, with 26 bases between the two germline ends. This CDR3 has 18 amino acids. The CDR3: CASSPQTSRGSGVETQYF. CDR3 nucleotide sequence: TGTGCCAGTAGTCCGCAAACCTCTAGGGGGAGCGGGGTAGAGACCCAGTACTTC.

This chain connects TRBV7-9 to TRBJ2-3; 7 bases are shared with TRBD2. CDR3 length: 15 amino acids. The V and J ends lost 3 bases and 4 bases, in that order; junction bases with no gene match: 7. Germline-derived CDR1 and CDR2 are SEHNR and FQNEAQ (reference sequence). CDR3 DNA sequence: TGTGCCAGCAGCTTCCTGGGTCTAGCGGCAGATACGCAGTATTTT. Protein: CASSFLGLAADTQYF. Based on the CDR3 plus reference TRBV7-9 and TRBJ2-3, the full variable domain is DTGVSQNPRHKITKRGQNVTFRCDPISEHNRLYWYRQTLGQGPEFLTYFQNEAQLEKSRLLSDRFSAERPKGSFSTLEIQRTEQGDSAMYLCASSFLGLAADTQYFGPGTRLTVL.

The chain combines TRBV5-8 with TRBJ1-4, with TRBD1 as a possible D gene (5 bases). Per germline, CDR1 SGHTS and CDR2 YDEGEE. The V gene lost 2 bases and the J gene lost 7 bases, with 18 bases spanning the gap. The CDR3 contains 16 residues. The DNA of the CDR3 is TGTGCCAGCAGCTTAGCCACGTGGGGGGTCGGTGAAAAACTGTTTTTT. Protein product: CASSLATWGVGEKLFF.

The V call is TRBV10-3, the J call TRBJ2-5; 10 bases fit TRBD2. In germline, CDR1 is ENHRY, CDR2 SYGVKD. This CDR3 region has 14 residues. V shed 8 bases, J shed 5 bases, and the junction held 8 bases outside the gene matches. CDR3 DNA: TGTGCCATCGGGCTAGCGGGAGTGGAGGAGACCCAGTACTTC. It translates to CAIGLAGVEETQYF.

The V call is TRBV4-1, the J call TRBJ2-7; 11 nucleotides match TRBD2. Germline lookup yields CDR1 MGHRA and CDR2 YSYEKL. The CDR3 is made up of 16 amino acids. Trimming cost V 1 base and J 2 bases; bases outside gene matches: 4. The CDR3 spells CASSQALAGDAYEQYF. The CDR3, as DNA: TGCGCCAGCAGCCAAGCACTAGCGGGAGATGCCTACGAGCAGTACTTC.

CDR3 sequence (DNA): TGCGCCAGCAGCCAAGATATTCCGGGGACTAATGAAAAACTGTTTTTT. This encodes CASSQDIPGTNEKLFF. J is TRBJ1-4 and V is TRBV4-3; D not resolved. V lost 0 bases and J lost 2, with 10 bases in between. This CDR3 is built from 16 residues. In germline, CDR1 is LGHNA, CDR2 YSLEER.